These 7 T cell receptor beta chains share one sample of origin, sequenced in a study of blood T cells in healthy people across ages. A sample-barcoded 5' primer and a J-beta primer mix were used in a second PCR of about 7 to 12 cycles. From the 5' RACE reads, TCRdb called clonotypes with MiXCR, one entry per CDR3 protein. The sample shows fewer than 700,000 distinct CDR3 sequences, roughly two fifths of them seen only once. Sequencing was done on a sample of blood. The receptors originated from a man older than 75 in good health.

Many counts were recorded for this clonotype. The rearrangement links TRBV12-3 or TRBV12-4 to TRBJ1-2; D gene unclear. V lost 7 bases, J lost 6 bases, and 15 bases lay in between. The CDR3 is 13 amino acids. CDR3 sequence (DNA): TGTGCCAGCACCCCATCGGTAGGGAATGGCTACACCTTC. This gives the protein CASTPSVGNGYTF.

There are a few counts of this clonotype. The chain employs TRBV20-1 and TRBJ2-5; D may be TRBD1 (6 bases). This CDR3 has 14 amino acids. Germline CDR1 is DFQATT and CDR2 is SNEGSKA (reference sequence). Trimming took 2 bases from V and 1 from J, leaving 11 bases between them. The CDR3: CSARPTGFQETQYF. For the CDR3, the DNA is TGCAGTGCTAGACCTACAGGGTTCCAAGAGACCCAGTACTTC.

The chain links TRBV5-1 to TRBJ1-1, with D unresolved. V shed 0 bases and J shed 8 bases, with 11 bases lying between them. The V gene's germline CDR1 is SGHRS and CDR2 YFSETQ. This CDR3 contains 13 residues. CDR3 DNA sequence: TGCGCCAGCAGCTTGGCCGTCGCAGACGAAGCTTTCTTT. This sequence encodes CASSLAVADEAFF. Based on the CDR3 plus reference TRBV5-1 and TRBJ1-1, the full variable domain is KAGVTQTPRYLIKTRGQQVTLSCSPISGHRSVSWYQQTPGQGLQFLFEYFSETQRNKGNFPGRFSGRQFSNSRSEMNVSTLELGDSALYLCASSLAVADEAFFGQGTRLTVV.

The chain employs TRBV20-1 and TRBJ2-5, with 11 bases lining up with TRBD1. J was trimmed by 3 bases and V by 7 bases; bases with no gene match: 7. Germline values: CDR1 DFQATT, CDR2 SNEGSKA (reference sequence). This CDR3 has 14 residues. CDR3 sequence (DNA): TGCAGTGTACAGGGACAGGGGGTGGAAGAGACCCAGTACTTC. It is translated as CSVQGQGVEETQYF.

The genes are TRBV23-1 and TRBJ2-7; 9 bases map to TRBD1. TRBV23-1 is given ORF status, its function remaining uncertain. The CDR3 loop spans 17 amino acids. Losses at the gene ends were 2 bases for V and 6 bases for J; bases not matched to a gene: 14. In DNA, the CDR3 is TGCGCCAGCAGTCAACCCAACCGGGACAGGGAAAAAGGCGAGCAGTACTTC. Protein product: CASSQPNRDREKGEQYF.

This clonotype was seen only a few times. The chain employs TRBV24-1 and TRBJ2-1; no reliable D call. CDR1 and CDR2 from the germline V gene are KGHDR and SFDVKD. The CDR3 sequence is 12 residues long. Trimming removed 5 bases at V and 6 bases at J, with 7 bases between. The CDR3 DNA reads TGTGCCACCAGTGTTGGGATCAATGAGCAGTTCTTC. It specifies CATSVGINEQFF.

Regarding this clonotype: Sequence at one end of the junction differs from germline and may be a read error. The chain uses TRBV7-2 and TRBJ2-6; D may be TRBD1 (5 bases). CDR3 length: 17 amino acids. Germline lookup yields CDR1 SGHTA and CDR2 FQGNSA. The CDR3 protein is CASSLEGRVPGANVLTF. In nucleotides, the CDR3 is TGTGCCAGCAGCTTAGAAGGCAGGGTCCCTGGGGCTAACGTCCTGACTTTC.